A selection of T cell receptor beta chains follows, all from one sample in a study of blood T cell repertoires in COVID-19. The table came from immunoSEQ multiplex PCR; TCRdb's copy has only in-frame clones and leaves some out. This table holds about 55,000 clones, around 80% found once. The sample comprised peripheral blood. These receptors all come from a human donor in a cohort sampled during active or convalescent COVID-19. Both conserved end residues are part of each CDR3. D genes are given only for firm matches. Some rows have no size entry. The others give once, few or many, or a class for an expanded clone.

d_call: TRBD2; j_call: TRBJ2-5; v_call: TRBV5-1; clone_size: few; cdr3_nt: TGCGCCAGCAGCCCCCAGACTAGCGGGGGGGCGCAGACCCAGTACTTC; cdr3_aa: CASSPQTSGGAQTQYF
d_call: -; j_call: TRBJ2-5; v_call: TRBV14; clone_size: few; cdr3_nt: TGTGCCAGCAGCCAACTTCAGTCTTACCAAGAGACCCAGTACTTC; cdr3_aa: CASSQLQSYQETQYF
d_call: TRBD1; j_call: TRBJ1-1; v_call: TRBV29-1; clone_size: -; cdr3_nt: TGCAGCGCTATTACAGGGGCGGCTGAAGCTTTCTTT; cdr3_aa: CSAITGAAEAFF
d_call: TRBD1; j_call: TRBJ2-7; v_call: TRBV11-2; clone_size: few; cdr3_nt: TGTGCCAGCAGCTTAGGAGGGGGCATGGGCTCCTACGAGCAGTACTTC; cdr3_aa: CASSLGGGMGSYEQYF
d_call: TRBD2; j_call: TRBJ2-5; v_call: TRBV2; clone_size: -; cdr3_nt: TGTGCCAGCAGTGGAGCGGGGGGGCGGGAGACCCAGTACTTC; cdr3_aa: CASSGAGGRETQYF
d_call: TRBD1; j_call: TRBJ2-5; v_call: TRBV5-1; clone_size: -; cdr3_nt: TGCGCCAGCAGCTTCGGGACAGGGTACCAAGAGACCCAGTACTTC; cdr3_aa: CASSFGTGYQETQYF
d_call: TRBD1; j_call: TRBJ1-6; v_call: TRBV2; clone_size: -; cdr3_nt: TGTGCCAGCAGTCCGGGACAGGGGAATAATTCACCCCTCCACTTT; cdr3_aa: CASSPGQGNNSPLHF
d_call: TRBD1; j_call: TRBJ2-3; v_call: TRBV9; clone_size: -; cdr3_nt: TGTGCCAGCAGCCTCGGACAGGGAGCAAGCACAGATACGCAGTATTTT; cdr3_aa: CASSLGQGASTDTQYF
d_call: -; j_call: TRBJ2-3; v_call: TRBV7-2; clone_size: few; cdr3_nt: TGTGCCAGCACCCAAGGACGGGAGTCTTCGACGCAGTATTTT; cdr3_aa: CASTQGRESSTQYF
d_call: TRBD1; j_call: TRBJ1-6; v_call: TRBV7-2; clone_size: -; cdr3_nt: TGTGCCAGCAGCACACCAGGGGGCGCCGAATCACCCCTCCACTTT; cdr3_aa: CASSTPGGAESPLHF
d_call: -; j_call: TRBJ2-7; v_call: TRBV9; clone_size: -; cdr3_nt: TGTGCCAGCAGCGTAGGGTGGGACTCCACCTACGAGCAGTACTTC; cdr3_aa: CASSVGWDSTYEQYF
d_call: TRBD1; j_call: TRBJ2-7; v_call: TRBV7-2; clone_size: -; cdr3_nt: TGTGCCAGCAGCTTCGGACAGGGGCCCCTCTACGAGCAGTACTTC; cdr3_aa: CASSFGQGPLYEQYF
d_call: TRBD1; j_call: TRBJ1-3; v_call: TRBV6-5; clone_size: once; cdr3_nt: TGTGCCAGCACCCCCACCGCAGGGGGCCGAAACACCATATATTTT; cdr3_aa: CASTPTAGGRNTIYF
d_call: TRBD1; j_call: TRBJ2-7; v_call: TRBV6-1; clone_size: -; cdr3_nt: TGTGCCAGCAGTGAACTGGGGACAGGGGCCTACGAGCAGTACTTC; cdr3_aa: CASSELGTGAYEQYF
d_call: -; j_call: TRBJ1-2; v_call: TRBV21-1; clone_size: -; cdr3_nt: TGTGCCAGCCTGACAGGCCCCTATGGCTACACCTTC; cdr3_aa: CASLTGPYGYTF
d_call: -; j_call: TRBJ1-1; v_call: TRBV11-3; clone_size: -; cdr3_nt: TGTGCCAGCAGGATAGCTTGGGGTAAAAAGAGGGACACTGAAGCTTTCTTT; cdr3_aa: CASRIAWGKKRDTEAFF
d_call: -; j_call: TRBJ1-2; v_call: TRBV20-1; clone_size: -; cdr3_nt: TGCAGTGCCCTCTCCCGGGGAGGCTACACCTTC; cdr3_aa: CSALSRGGYTF
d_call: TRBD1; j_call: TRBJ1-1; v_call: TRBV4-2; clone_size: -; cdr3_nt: TGTGCCACCGTGCCCGAGCTGGGACAGGGGAACACTGAAGCTTTCTTT; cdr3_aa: CATVPELGQGNTEAFF
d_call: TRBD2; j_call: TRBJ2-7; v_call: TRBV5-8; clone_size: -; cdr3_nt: TGTGCCAGCAGCCTCCGGGACTATTCACTCTACGAGCAGTACTTC; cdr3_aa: CASSLRDYSLYEQYF
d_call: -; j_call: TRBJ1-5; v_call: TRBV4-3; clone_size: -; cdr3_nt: TGCGCCAGCAGCCAAGAATCAGGAATAAATCAGCCCCAGCATTTT; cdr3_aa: CASSQESGINQPQHF
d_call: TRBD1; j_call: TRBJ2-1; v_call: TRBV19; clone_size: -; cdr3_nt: TGTGCCAGTACCCGGACAGGGGGCGAGAATGAGCAGTTCTTC; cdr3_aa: CASTRTGGENEQFF
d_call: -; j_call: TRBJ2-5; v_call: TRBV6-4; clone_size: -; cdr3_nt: TGTGCCAGCATATTGGCAAGAGAGACCCAGTACTTC; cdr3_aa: CASILARETQYF
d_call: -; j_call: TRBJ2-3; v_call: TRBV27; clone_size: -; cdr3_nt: TGTGCCAGCAGTTCATTCACAGATACGCAGTATTTT; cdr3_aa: CASSSFTDTQYF
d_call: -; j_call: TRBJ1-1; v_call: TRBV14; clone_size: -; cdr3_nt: TGTGCCAGCAGCCAAGATCTTCTGGGGCCCACTGAAGCTTTCTTT; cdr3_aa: CASSQDLLGPTEAFF
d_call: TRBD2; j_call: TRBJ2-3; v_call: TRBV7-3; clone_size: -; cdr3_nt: TGTGCCAGCAGCCCCAGGGGACTAGGTAATAATACGCAGTATTTT; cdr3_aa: CASSPRGLGNNTQYF
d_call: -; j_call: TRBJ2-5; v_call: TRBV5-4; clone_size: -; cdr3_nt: TGTGCCAGCAATGATTTTGGGTCGGGAGAGACCCAGTACTTC; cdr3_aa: CASNDFGSGETQYF
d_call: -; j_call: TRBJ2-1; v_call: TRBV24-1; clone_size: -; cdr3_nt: TGTGCCACCAGTGACCCTTACAATGAGCAGTTCTTC; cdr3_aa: CATSDPYNEQFF
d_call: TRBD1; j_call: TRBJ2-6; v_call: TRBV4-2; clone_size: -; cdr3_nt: TGTGCCAGCAGCCCCCCCGGGACAGGGGGTACAAGCTCTGGGGCCAACGTCCTGACTTTC; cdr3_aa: CASSPPGTGGTSSGANVLTF